This T cell receptor beta chain appears in the sequencing data of a study of T cells after yellow fever vaccination. Notes on this clonotype: Antigen: not known.

5'RACE template switching added a universal primer site and UMIs to TCR cDNA. Via MiXCR, TCRdb re-called the 5' RACE reads, giving one row per CDR3 protein. There are about 350,000 distinct CDR3 sequences in the sample; around 13% occur only once, and roughly 3% lies in the top ten. General observations from the study: Post-booster repertoires again held most primary-vaccination clones (around 95% CD4, 88% CD8). A minor fraction of clonotypes spanned both CD4 and CD8 compartments.

The sample in question was CD4+ T cells sorted from PBMCs, obtained 15 days after the yellow fever booster vaccination. The receptor's source is a man aged 18 to 35 who received the YFV17D yellow fever vaccine.

The CDR3 sequence: CASSPGTPNTEAFF. The CDR3 region has the DNA TGTGCCAGCAGCCCCGGGACACCCAACACTGAAGCTTTCTTT. The genes are TRBV6-5 and TRBJ1-1, with D perhaps TRBD1 (6 bases). Per germline, CDR1 MNHEY and CDR2 SVGAGI. The length of the CDR3 is 14 residues. With 6 bases removed from V and 2 bases from J, the gap between germline ends came to 13 bases.